The 7 T cell receptor beta chains presented below share a single source sample, sequenced in a study of graft-versus-host responses after intestinal transplantation. Sequencing used immunoSEQ multiplex PCR; TCRdb keeps in-frame clones, though not all of them. This sample has about 8,200 clones, with under 35% found just once. The sequencing here drew on alloreactive CD4+ T cells from a mixed lymphocyte reaction culture, taken before intestinal transplant. The subset: CFSE-low proliferating T cells sorted from approximately 6-day pre-transplant mixed lymphocyte reaction (GvH or HvG direction). These receptors all stem from a human patient who received an intestinal transplant.

The chain carries TRBV2 and TRBJ2-2; 7 positions match TRBD2. V was clipped by 6 bases and J by 4 bases; unmatched bases: 8. The CDR3 is made up of 15 amino acids. Germline values: CDR1 SNHLY, CDR2 FYNNEI. The CDR3: CASRGGSHPTGELFF. DNA of the CDR3: TGTGCCAGCAGGGGGGGGTCCCACCCCACCGGGGAGCTGTTTTTT.

The gene calls are TRBV18 and TRBJ1-2, with D hard to call. Germline-derived CDR1 and CDR2 are KGHSH and LQKENI. V shed 3 bases and J shed 2 bases, with 7 bases lying between them. This CDR3 is built from 13 residues. CDR3: CASSPGQNYGYTF. In DNA, the CDR3 is TGTGCCAGCTCACCTGGGCAGAACTATGGCTACACCTTC.

V and J are TRBV6-6 and TRBJ1-1; D gene uncertain. The length of the CDR3 is 11 residues. Germline V gene lookup returns CDR1 MNHNY and CDR2 SVGAGI (reference sequence). Trimming shortened V by 5 bases and J by 11 bases, and 12 bases separated the two germline ends. Written as DNA, the CDR3 is TGTGCCAGCAGTGAAAGCGGGTTGGCTTTCTTT. This codes for CASSESGLAFF.

The chain carries TRBV28 and TRBJ1-2; 10 bases are shared with TRBD1. The trim removed 4 bases at V and 3 bases at J, leaving 5 bases unmatched. The CDR3 has 15 amino acids. From germline, CDR1 is MDHEN and CDR2 SYDVKM. CDR3 nucleotide sequence: TGTGCCAGCAGTTCCCGGGACAGGGGTTACTATGGCTACACCTTC. Amino acid sequence: CASSSRDRGYYGYTF.

The rearrangement uses TRBV5-1 and TRBJ2-7; TRBD2 aligns across 15 bases. From germline, CDR1 is SGHRS and CDR2 YFSETQ. The CDR3 consists of 17 residues. V gave up 3 bases and J gave up 2 bases; unmatched junction bases: 6. The CDR3 sequence is CASSSGLAGGQAYEQYF. DNA of the CDR3: TGCGCCAGCAGCTCGGGACTAGCGGGGGGCCAAGCCTACGAGCAGTACTTC. Filled out from reference TRBV5-1 and TRBJ2-7, the complete variable domain reads KAGVTQTPRYLIKTRGQQVTLSCSPISGHRSVSWYQQTPGQGLQFLFEYFSETQRNKGNFPGRFSGRQFSNSRSEMNVSTLELGDSALYLCASSSGLAGGQAYEQYFGPGTRLTVT.

By proportion, this clone is medium-sized. The V gene is TRBV2, the J gene TRBJ2-1, with 12 bases identical to TRBD2. Germline lookup yields CDR1 SNHLY and CDR2 FYNNEI. With V trimmed by 1 base and J by 5 bases, 3 bases remained unmatched. The CDR3 totals 16 residues. The CDR3 reads CASSEGTSGVDNEQFF. The CDR3 coding sequence is TGTGCCAGCAGTGAAGGGACTAGCGGGGTCGACAATGAGCAGTTCTTC.

The rearrangement links TRBV5-1 to TRBJ2-1, with D perhaps TRBD1 (5 bases). Germline V gives CDR1 SGHRS, CDR2 YFSETQ. Deletions cut 4 bases from V and 5 bases from J, with 10 bases between. The CDR3 has 13 residues. This chain's CDR3 is CASSTLTDNEQFF. In nucleotides, the CDR3 is TGCGCCAGCAGCACGCTGACAGACAATGAGCAGTTCTTC.